The 2 T cell receptor beta chains presented below share a single source sample, sequenced in a study of blood T cell repertoires in COVID-19 (dated by TCRdb to the early 2020s). Library generation was performed with the immunoSEQ multiplex PCR assay. TCRdb obtained this table from immuneACCESS and retained in-frame rearrangements with V and J assigned. These tables miss some clones; where compared with another copy, unresolved V genes account for less than half of the shortfall, and the remainder is unexplained. The sample yields under 150,000 clones; 85% to 90% were counted once. In total, the top ten clones hold 6.5% to 9% of the sample. Sample: peripheral blood. All receptors derive from a man aged 50 to 60 with acute or convalescent COVID-19.

J is TRBJ1-4 and V is TRBV7-8, with 10 positions matching TRBD1. V dropped 5 bases and J dropped 8; count of bases not matched to a gene: 8. CDR3 length: 15 residues. Germline V gene sequence: CDR1 SGHVS, CDR2 FQNEAQ. DNA for the CDR3: TGTGCCAGCAGCATAAGACAGGGGGCGGGGGAAAAACTGTTTTTT. It codes for CASSIRQGAGEKLFF. The complete variable domain, with remaining parts taken from reference TRBV7-8 and TRBJ1-4, reads GAGVSQSPRYKVAKRGQDVALRCDPISGHVSLFWYQQALGQGPEFLTYFQNEAQLDKSGLPSDRFFAERPEGSVSTLKIQRTQQEDSAVYLCASSIRQGAGEKLFFGSGTQLSVL.

This chain joins TRBV7-2 and TRBJ2-2; 11 nucleotides align to TRBD2. Per the germline V gene, CDR1 is SGHTA and CDR2 is FQGNSA. V was pared by 5 bases and J by 1 base, with 6 bases of the junction left unmatched. The CDR3 has 17 residues. CDR3 protein: CASSQITSGRNTGELFF. As DNA, the CDR3 is TGTGCCAGCAGCCAAATTACTAGCGGGAGGAACACCGGGGAGCTGTTTTTT.